The 14 T cell receptor beta chains below were found in one sample sequenced in a study of blood T cell repertoires in COVID-19. Data came from immunoSEQ multiplex PCR; TCRdb stores just in-frame clones and leaves some out. The sample contains hundreds of thousands of clones, around 89% of which appear only once. Material for sequencing was PBMCs or T cells enriched from blood (not recorded which). The receptors were sampled from a woman in her forties or fifties who had recovered from COVID-19.

The chain uses TRBV24-1 and TRBJ2-3, with D maybe TRBD2 (6 bases). The ends were cut back, 9 bases at V and 4 bases at J, with 16 bases in the middle. The CDR3 is 14 residues long. Germline loops: CDR1 KGHDR, CDR2 SFDVKD. This CDR3 reads CATAGGVVSDTQYF. The CDR3, as DNA: TGTGCCACCGCCGGAGGGGTCGTCTCAGATACGCAGTATTTT.

The gene calls are TRBV9 and TRBJ2-1, with 9 bases fitting TRBD2. V gave up 4 bases and J gave up 1 base; unmatched junction bases: 12. The germline V gene encodes CDR1 SGDLS and CDR2 YYNGEE. The CDR3 length is 18 residues. The CDR3 DNA reads as TGTGCCAGCAGCTCCCGGGGTAGCGGGAGTATGTCCTACAATGAGCAGTTCTTC. Encoded protein: CASSSRGSGSMSYNEQFF.

The chain couples TRBV10-1 to TRBJ2-1; TRBD2 matches at 10 bases. Trimming cost V 3 bases and J 10 bases; bases outside gene matches: 9. This CDR3 contains 15 residues. Germline V gene sequence: CDR1 WNHNN, CDR2 SYGVQD (reference sequence). The chain's CDR3 is CASSDRTSGRREQFF. CDR3 DNA sequence: TGCGCCAGCAGTGACCGGACTAGCGGACGACGAGAGCAGTTCTTC.

The chain combines TRBV2 with TRBJ1-2, with D possibly TRBD1 on 6 matching bases. This CDR3 is built from 14 residues. Deletions cut 2 bases from V and 0 bases from J, with 7 bases between. Germline V gene lookup returns CDR1 SNHLY and CDR2 FYNNEI. CDR3 protein: CASSERTANYGYTF. DNA of the CDR3: TGTGCCAGCAGTGAAAGGACAGCTAACTATGGCTACACCTTC.

This clone was seen a few times. J is TRBJ1-1 and V is TRBV6-2 or TRBV6-3, with unresolved D. The V and J ends lost 5 bases and 2 bases respectively, with 3 bases between them. Germline values: CDR1 MNHEY, CDR2 SVGEGT. This CDR3 contains 11 residues. This CDR3 is CASSINTEAFF. Written as DNA, the CDR3 is TGTGCCAGCAGTATAAACACTGAAGCTTTCTTT.

The chain carries TRBV19 and TRBJ1-1; D might be TRBD1 (5 bases). This CDR3 comprises 13 residues. V lost 0 bases and J 6 bases, leaving 8 bases between the germline ends. Germline V gene sequence: CDR1 LNHDA, CDR2 SQIVND (reference sequence). CDR3 bases: TGTGCCAGTAGTATAGAAGGCAGGGCTGAAGCTTTCTTT. Its protein product is CASSIEGRAEAFF.

The V call is TRBV10-3, the J call TRBJ2-5, with TRBD2 matching over 8 bases. Germline trimming cut 0 bases from V and 4 bases from J; bases unmatched to any gene: 7. Germline loops: CDR1 ENHRY, CDR2 SYGVKD. The CDR3 is 16 residues long. The CDR3 loop reads CAISESTGRDGETQYF. CDR3 DNA sequence: TGTGCCATCAGTGAGTCAACCGGGAGGGACGGAGAGACCCAGTACTTC.

The chain combines TRBV6-5 with TRBJ2-7; TRBD2 agrees at 11 bases. Germline values: CDR1 MNHEY, CDR2 SVGAGI. The CDR3 is made up of 15 amino acids. Germline trimming cut 6 bases from V and 2 bases from J; bases unmatched to any gene: 6. The CDR3 DNA reads TGTGCCAGCAGCCCCCTAGCGGGAGGAGCCTACGAGCAGTACTTC. It encodes CASSPLAGGAYEQYF.

As DNA, the CDR3 is TGTGCCAGCAGTTTATCGGGGGGCGGTACTGAAGCTTTCTTT. Residues: CASSLSGGGTEAFF. This chain uses TRBV28 with TRBJ1-1; D possibly corresponds to TRBD1 (6 bases). This CDR3 contains 14 residues. From germline, CDR1 is MDHEN and CDR2 SYDVKM. Trimming removed 1 base at V and 5 bases at J, with 11 bases between.

V is TRBV27 and J is TRBJ2-3; no definite D call. Trimming left V 2 bases short and J 2 bases short, with 8 bases between. Germline V gives CDR1 MNHEY, CDR2 SMNVEV (reference sequence). The CDR3 sequence is 14 residues long. CDR3 in amino acids: CASSLDTDTDTQYF. The CDR3 DNA follows: TGTGCCAGCAGTTTAGACACGGACACAGATACGCAGTATTTT.

This chain links TRBV11-3 with TRBJ2-1; D remains unclear. Germline-derived CDR1 and CDR2 are SGHNT and YENEEA. CDR3 length: 14 residues. Trimming stripped 5 bases from V and 2 bases from J, with 10 bases between. The CDR3 bases are TGTGCCAGCAGCCCCTCCCCTCCCTACAATGAGCAGTTCTTC. This sequence encodes CASSPSPPYNEQFF. Drawing the rest from reference TRBV11-3 and TRBJ2-1, the complete variable domain is EAGVVQSPRYKIIEKKQPVAFWCNPISGHNTLYWYLQNLGQGPELLIRYENEEAVDDSQLPKDRFSAERLKGVDSTLKIQPAELGDSAVYLCASSPSPPYNEQFFGPGTRLTVL.

The chain combines TRBV18 with TRBJ1-1; D call uncertain. This CDR3 comprises 13 residues. CDR1 KGHSH and CDR2 LQKENI come from the germline V gene. V dropped 4 bases and J dropped 4 bases, with 10 bases sitting between them. The CDR3 DNA sequence: TGTGCCAGCTCACTCAGGCAGAGCACTGAAGCTTTCTTT. It codes for CASSLRQSTEAFF.

The chain combines TRBV28 with TRBJ2-1, with 8 bases matching TRBD2. There are 16 residues in the CDR3. The germline CDR1 and CDR2 sequences are MDHEN and SYDVKM. The junction had 13 bases not matched to a gene; V was cut back by 5 bases and J by 7 bases. The CDR3 region has the DNA TGTGCCAGCAGTATTATGAACCCGGGACTAGAAAATGAGCAGTTCTTC. It codes for CASSIMNPGLENEQFF.

This chain connects TRBV28 to TRBJ2-3; 8 bases are shared with TRBD1. Germline V CDR1 and CDR2: MDHEN, SYDVKM. This CDR3 has 13 amino acids. J was trimmed by 5 bases and V by 3 bases; bases with no gene match: 1. CDR3 sequence reads: CASSFDRGDTQYF. In DNA form, the CDR3 reads TGTGCCAGCAGTTTCGACAGGGGAGATACGCAGTATTTT.